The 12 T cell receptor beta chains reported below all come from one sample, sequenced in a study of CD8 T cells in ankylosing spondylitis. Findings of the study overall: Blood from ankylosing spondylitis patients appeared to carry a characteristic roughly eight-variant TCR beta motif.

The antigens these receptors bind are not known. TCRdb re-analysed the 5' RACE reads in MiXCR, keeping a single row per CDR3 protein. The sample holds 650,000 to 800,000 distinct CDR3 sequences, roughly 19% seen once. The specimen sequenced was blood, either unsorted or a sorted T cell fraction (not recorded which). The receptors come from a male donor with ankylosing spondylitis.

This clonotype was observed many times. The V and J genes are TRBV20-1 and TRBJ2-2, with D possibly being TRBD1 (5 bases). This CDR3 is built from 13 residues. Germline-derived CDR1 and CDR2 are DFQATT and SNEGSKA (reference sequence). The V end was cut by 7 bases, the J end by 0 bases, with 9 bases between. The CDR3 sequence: CSGFRANTGELFF. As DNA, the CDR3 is TGCAGTGGTTTCAGGGCGAACACCGGGGAGCTGTTTTTT.

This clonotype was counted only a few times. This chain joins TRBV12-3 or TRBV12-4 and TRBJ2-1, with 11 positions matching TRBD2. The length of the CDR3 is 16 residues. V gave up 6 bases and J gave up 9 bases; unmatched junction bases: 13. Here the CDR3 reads CASSPSEGLAVSEQFF. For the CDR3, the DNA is TGTGCCAGCAGCCCTAGCGAGGGACTAGCGGTCAGTGAGCAGTTCTTC.

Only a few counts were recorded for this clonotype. This chain's CDR3 is CAWSEQVAGANVLTF. CDR3 nucleotides: TGTGCCTGGAGTGAACAGGTAGCTGGGGCCAACGTCCTGACTTTC. The V gene is TRBV30, the J gene TRBJ2-6; a weak D match, TRBD1 (5 bases). Germline V gene data show CDR1 as GTSNPN and CDR2 as SVGIG (reference sequence). The length of the CDR3 is 15 residues. Between the trimmed V and J ends, which lost 1 base and 2 bases, there was a span of 9 bases.

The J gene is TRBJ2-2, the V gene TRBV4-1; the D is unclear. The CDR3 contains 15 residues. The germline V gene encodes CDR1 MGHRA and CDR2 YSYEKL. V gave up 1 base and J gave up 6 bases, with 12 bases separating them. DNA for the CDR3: TGCGCCAGCAGCCAAGCCCAACCCGGCGCCGGGGAGCTGTTTTTT. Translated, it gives CASSQAQPGAGELFF.

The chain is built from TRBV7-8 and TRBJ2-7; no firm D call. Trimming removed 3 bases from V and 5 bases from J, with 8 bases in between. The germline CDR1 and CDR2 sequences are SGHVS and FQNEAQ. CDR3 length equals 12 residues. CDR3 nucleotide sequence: TGTGCCAGCAGCTTTGGAGAGGACGAGCAGTACTTC. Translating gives CASSFGEDEQYF.

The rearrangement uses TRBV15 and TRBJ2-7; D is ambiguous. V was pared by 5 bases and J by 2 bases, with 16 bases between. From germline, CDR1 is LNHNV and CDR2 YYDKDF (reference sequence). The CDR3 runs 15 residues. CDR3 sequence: CATSGSRTSTYEQYF. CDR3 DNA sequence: TGTGCCACCAGCGGTTCACGGACCTCCACCTACGAGCAGTACTTC.

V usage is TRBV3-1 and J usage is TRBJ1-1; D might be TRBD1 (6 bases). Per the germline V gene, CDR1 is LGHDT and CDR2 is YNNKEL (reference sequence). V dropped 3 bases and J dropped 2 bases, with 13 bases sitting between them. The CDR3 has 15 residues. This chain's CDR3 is CASSHPLGGNTEAFF. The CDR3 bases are TGTGCCAGCAGCCACCCACTCGGGGGCAACACTGAAGCTTTCTTT.

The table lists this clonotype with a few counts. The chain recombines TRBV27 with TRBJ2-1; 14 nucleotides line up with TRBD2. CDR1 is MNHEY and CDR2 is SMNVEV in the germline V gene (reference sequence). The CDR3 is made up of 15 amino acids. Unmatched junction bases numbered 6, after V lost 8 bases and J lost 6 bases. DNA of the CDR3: TGTGCCAGCGCTGCCGGGACTAGCGGGAGCAATGAGCAGTTCTTC. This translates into CASAAGTSGSNEQFF.

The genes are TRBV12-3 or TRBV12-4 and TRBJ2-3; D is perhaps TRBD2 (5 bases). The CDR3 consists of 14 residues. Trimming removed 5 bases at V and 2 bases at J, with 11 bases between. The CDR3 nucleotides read TGTGCCAGCAGTCCTCCCGGGAACACAGATACGCAGTATTTT. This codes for CASSPPGNTDTQYF.

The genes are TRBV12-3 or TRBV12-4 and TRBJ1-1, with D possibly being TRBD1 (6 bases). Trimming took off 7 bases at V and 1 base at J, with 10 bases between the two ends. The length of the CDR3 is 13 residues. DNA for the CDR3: TGTGCCAGCATAGAGGACAGGAACACTGAAGCTTTCTTT. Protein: CASIEDRNTEAFF.

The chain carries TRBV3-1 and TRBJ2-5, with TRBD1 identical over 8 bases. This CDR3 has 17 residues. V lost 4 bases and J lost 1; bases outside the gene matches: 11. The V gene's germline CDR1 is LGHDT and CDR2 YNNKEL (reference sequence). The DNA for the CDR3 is TGTGCCAGCAGCCCAGTTGGGGCAGGGGGCGTCCAAGAGACCCAGTACTTC. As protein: CASSPVGAGGVQETQYF.

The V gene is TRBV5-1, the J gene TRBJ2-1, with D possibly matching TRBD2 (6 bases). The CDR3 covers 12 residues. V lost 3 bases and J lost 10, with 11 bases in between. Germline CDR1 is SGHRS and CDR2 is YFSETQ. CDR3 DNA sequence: TGCGCCAGCAGCTGGGACTCCGAAGAGCAGTTCTTC. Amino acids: CASSWDSEEQFF. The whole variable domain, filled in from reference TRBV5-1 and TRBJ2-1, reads KAGVTQTPRYLIKTRGQQVTLSCSPISGHRSVSWYQQTPGQGLQFLFEYFSETQRNKGNFPGRFSGRQFSNSRSEMNVSTLELGDSALYLCASSWDSEEQFFGPGTRLTVL.